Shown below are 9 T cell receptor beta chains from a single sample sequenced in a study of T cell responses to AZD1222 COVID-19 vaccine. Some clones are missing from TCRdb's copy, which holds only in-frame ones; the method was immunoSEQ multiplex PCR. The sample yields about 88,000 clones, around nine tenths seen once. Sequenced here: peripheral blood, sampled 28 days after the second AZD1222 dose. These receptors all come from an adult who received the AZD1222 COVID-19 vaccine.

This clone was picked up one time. CDR3 protein: CASSVGNWANSPLHF. The CDR3 nucleotides are TGTGCCAGCAGTGTTGGGAATTGGGCTAATTCACCCCTCCACTTT. The rearrangement links TRBV2 to TRBJ1-6, with D unclear. Trimming took off 4 bases at V and 6 bases at J, with 13 bases between the two ends. The germline CDR1 and CDR2 sequences are SNHLY and FYNNEI. The CDR3 covers 15 residues.

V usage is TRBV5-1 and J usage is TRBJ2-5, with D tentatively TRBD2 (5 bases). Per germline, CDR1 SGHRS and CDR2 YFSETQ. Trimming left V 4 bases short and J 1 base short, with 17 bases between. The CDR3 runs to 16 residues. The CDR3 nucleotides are TGCGCCAGCAGCCGAGTTTCAGGCGGGCGCCAAGAGACCCAGTACTTC. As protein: CASSRVSGGRQETQYF.

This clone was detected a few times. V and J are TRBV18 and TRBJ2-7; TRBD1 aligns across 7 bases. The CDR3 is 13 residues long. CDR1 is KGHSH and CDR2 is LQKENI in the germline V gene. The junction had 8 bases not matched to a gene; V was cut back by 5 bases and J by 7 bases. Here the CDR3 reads CASSEGQNQEQYF. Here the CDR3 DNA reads TGTGCCAGCTCAGAGGGACAGAACCAAGAGCAGTACTTC.

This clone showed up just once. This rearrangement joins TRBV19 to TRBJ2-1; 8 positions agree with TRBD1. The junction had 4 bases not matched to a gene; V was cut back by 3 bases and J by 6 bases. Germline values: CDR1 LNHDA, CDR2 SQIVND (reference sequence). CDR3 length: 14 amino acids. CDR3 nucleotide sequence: TGTGCCAGTAGTATCGGACAGGGCAGCAATGAGCAGTTCTTC. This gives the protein CASSIGQGSNEQFF.

The CDR3 DNA follows: TGCAGTGCTAGTCAGGGGGCAATGGATGAGCAGTTCTTC. This encodes CSASQGAMDEQFF. J is TRBJ2-1 and V is TRBV20-1; 8 bases are shared with TRBD1. This CDR3 has 13 amino acids. Germline values: CDR1 DFQATT, CDR2 SNEGSKA (reference sequence). The J segment lost 8 bases and the V segment lost 3 bases, leaving 6 bases of the junction unmatched.

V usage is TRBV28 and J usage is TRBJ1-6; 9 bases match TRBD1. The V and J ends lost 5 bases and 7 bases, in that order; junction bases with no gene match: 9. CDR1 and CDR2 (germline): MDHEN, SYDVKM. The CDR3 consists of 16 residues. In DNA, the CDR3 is TGTGCCAGCAGTACACTAGACAGGGGGTCAAATTCACCCCTCCACTTT. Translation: CASSTLDRGSNSPLHF.

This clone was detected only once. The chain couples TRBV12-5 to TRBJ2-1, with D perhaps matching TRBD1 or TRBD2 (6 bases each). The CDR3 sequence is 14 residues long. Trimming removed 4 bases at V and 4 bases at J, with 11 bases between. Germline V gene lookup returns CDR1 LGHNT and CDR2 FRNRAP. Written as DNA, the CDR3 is TGTGCTAGTGGTTCGCGGGACAAGTACAATGAGCAGTTCTTC. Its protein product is CASGSRDKYNEQFF.

The DNA of the CDR3 is TGCGCCAGCAGCACATTTCTAGCGGGGGGGCTGAATGAGCAGTTCTTC. Translating gives CASSTFLAGGLNEQFF. V and J are TRBV5-1 and TRBJ2-1; 12 nucleotides match TRBD2. This CDR3 is built from 16 residues. V shed 4 bases, J shed 7 bases, and the junction held 9 bases outside the gene matches. Germline V gene lookup returns CDR1 SGHRS and CDR2 YFSETQ.

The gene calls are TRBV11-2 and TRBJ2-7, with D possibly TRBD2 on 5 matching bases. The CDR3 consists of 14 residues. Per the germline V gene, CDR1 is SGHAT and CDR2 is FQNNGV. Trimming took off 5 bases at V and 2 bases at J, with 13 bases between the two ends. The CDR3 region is CASSLGEEAYEQYF. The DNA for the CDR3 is TGTGCCAGCAGCCTCGGCGAGGAGGCCTACGAGCAGTACTTC.